A selection of T cell receptor beta chains follows, all from one sample in a study of cytomegalovirus exposure and HLA in healthy donors. Here immunoSEQ multiplex PCR was the method, and the copy in TCRdb shows in-frame clones only, minus some. Of more than 150,000 clones in the sample, roughly 90% were seen once. The sample taken for sequencing was PBMCs. The source is a girl under two years old in good health and CMV-seronegative. CDR3s include the opening cysteine and the closing phenylalanine or tryptophan. D genes are given only for firm matches. Size is omitted from some rows. Given values are once, few, many or a class for expanded clones.

clone_size d_call j_call v_call cdr3_aa cdr3_nt
NA TRBD1 TRBJ2-7 TRBV18 CASSPGTGVYEQYF TGTGCCAGCTCACCAGGGACAGGGGTCTACGAGCAGTACTTC
NA TRBD2 TRBJ2-7 TRBV4-2 CASSQAGLVGFNEQYF TGTGCCAGCAGCCAAGCTGGACTAGTTGGCTTCAACGAGCAGTACTTC
NA NA TRBJ1-6 TRBV15 CATRDSNNSPLHF TGTGCCACCAGAGACAGTAATAATTCACCCCTCCACTTT
NA NA TRBJ2-7 TRBV30 CAWSVREYYYEQYF TGTGCCTGGAGTGTACGGGAATACTACTACGAGCAGTACTTC
once NA TRBJ1-3 TRBV6-1 CASTRGPTSGNTIYF TGTGCCAGCACTCGAGGCCCTACCTCTGGAAACACCATATATTTT
few NA TRBJ2-3 TRBV27 CASSLWGADTQYF TGTGCCAGCAGTTTATGGGGGGCAGATACGCAGTATTTT
NA NA TRBJ1-1 TRBV9 CASSEGEGRGPEAFF TGTGCCAGCAGCGAGGGGGAGGGAAGGGGACCTGAAGCTTTCTTT
NA TRBD1 TRBJ1-2 TRBV6-6 CASSYSEGAYGYTF TGTGCCAGCAGTTATTCCGAGGGGGCCTATGGCTACACCTTC
NA NA TRBJ1-1 TRBV6-6 CACISFKNTEAFF TGTGCATGTATCAGTTTTAAGAACACTGAAGCTTTCTTT
once TRBD2 TRBJ2-1 TRBV7-3 CASRSSGGYNEQFF TGTGCCAGCAGGTCTAGCGGGGGGTACAATGAGCAGTTCTTC
NA NA TRBJ1-1 TRBV7-9 CASSIEGTRNTEAFF TGTGCCAGCAGCATCGAAGGGACACGCAACACTGAAGCTTTCTTT
NA NA TRBJ1-5 TRBV6-1 CASSEVPSGANSNQPQHF TGTGCCAGCAGTGAAGTTCCGTCAGGGGCGAATAGCAATCAGCCCCAGCATTTT
NA TRBD1 TRBJ2-1 TRBV19 CASRSGTGGYNEQFF TGTGCCAGTAGATCGGGGACAGGGGGGTACAATGAGCAGTTCTTC
NA TRBD1 TRBJ1-2 TRBV19 CASTETGSGTLFYGYTF TGTGCCAGCACCGAGACAGGGTCGGGTACCCTATTTTATGGCTACACCTTC
NA NA TRBJ2-1 TRBV9 CASSVASARVRGNEQFF TGTGCCAGCAGCGTAGCGAGCGCTCGAGTCAGGGGAAATGAGCAGTTCTTC
NA TRBD1 TRBJ1-2 TRBV29-1 CSVDGDRSANYGYTF TGCAGCGTTGATGGGGACAGGTCCGCTAACTATGGCTACACCTTC
NA NA TRBJ2-7 TRBV10-3 CAIRTGLKNYEQYF TGTGCCATCAGGACGGGACTGAAAAACTACGAGCAGTACTTC
NA TRBD1 TRBJ1-1 TRBV4-2 CASSRDRAQNTEAFF TGTGCCAGCAGCCGGGACAGGGCACAGAACACTGAAGCTTTCTTT
NA TRBD1 TRBJ2-7 TRBV19 CASSPARGLSYEQYF TGTGCCAGTAGCCCTGCCAGGGGGCTGTCCTACGAGCAGTACTTC
NA TRBD2 TRBJ2-3 TRBV5-4 CASSLGEGSTDTQYF TGTGCCAGCAGCTTGGGGGAGGGAAGCACAGATACGCAGTATTTT
NA NA TRBJ2-5 TRBV27 CASSLDWQETQYF TGTGCCAGCAGTTTAGACTGGCAAGAGACCCAGTACTTC
NA NA TRBJ1-6 TRBV2 CASLNEVRDYNSPLHF TGTGCCAGCCTCAACGAGGTCCGAGACTACAATTCACCCCTCCACTTT
NA TRBD2 TRBJ2-3 TRBV19 CASSIGVGLAGGPKQYF TGTGCCAGTAGTATAGGGGTCGGGCTAGCGGGAGGGCCAAAGCAGTATTTT
NA TRBD1 TRBJ2-3 TRBV5-1 CASSRGQAGSDTQYF TGCGCCAGCAGCAGGGGACAGGCGGGTTCAGATACGCAGTATTTT
NA TRBD2 TRBJ2-3 TRBV5-6 CASSQGLAGYTDTQYF TGTGCCAGCAGCCAAGGACTAGCGGGATACACAGATACGCAGTATTTT
NA NA TRBJ2-6 TRBV6-5 CASSYEVGLGANVLTF TGTGCCAGCAGTTACGAGGTCGGTCTCGGGGCCAACGTCCTGACTTTC
NA NA TRBJ1-2 TRBV5-1 CASSLGDYGYTF TGCGCCAGCAGCCTCGGGGACTATGGCTACACCTTC
NA NA TRBJ1-1 TRBV5-6 CASSQNTEAFF TGTGCCAGCAGCCAGAACACTGAAGCTTTCTTT
NA TRBD1 TRBJ1-1 TRBV6-6 CASTWTGNTEAFF TGTGCCAGCACCTGGACAGGGAACACTGAAGCTTTCTTT
NA TRBD2 TRBJ2-5 TRBV27 CASFGVRSGTRETQYF TGTGCCAGCTTTGGGGTTCGTAGCGGGACTCGGGAGACCCAGTACTTC
NA TRBD2 TRBJ2-7 TRBV2 CASSEGTSATYEQYF TGTGCCAGCAGTGAAGGGACTAGCGCGACCTACGAGCAGTACTTC
few NA TRBJ1-2 TRBV5-1 CASSLPGLRGGYTF TGCGCCAGCAGCTTGCCGGGCCTCCGGGGTGGCTACACCTTC
NA NA TRBJ2-7 TRBV5-4 CASSLDKVYEQYF TGTGCCAGCAGCTTAGACAAGGTCTACGAGCAGTACTTC
NA TRBD2 TRBJ2-7 TRBV4-2 CASSQTTLAGGISYEQYF TGTGCCAGCAGCCAAACAACCCTAGCGGGGGGGATCTCCTACGAGCAGTACTTC
NA TRBD1 TRBJ1-1 TRBV12-5 CASGLGTGITEAFF TGTGCTAGTGGTTTGGGGACAGGAATCACTGAAGCTTTCTTT
NA TRBD1 TRBJ1-5 TRBV2 CASRLDRGHHQPQHF TGTGCCAGCAGATTGGACAGGGGTCACCATCAGCCCCAGCATTTT
NA NA TRBJ2-1 TRBV7-2 CASSLARNNEQFF TGTGCCAGCAGCTTAGCCAGAAACAATGAGCAGTTCTTC
NA TRBD2 TRBJ2-7 TRBV29-1 CSVIAGAGVLGEQYF TGCAGCGTTATAGCGGGAGCGGGAGTTCTTGGCGAGCAGTACTTC
NA TRBD1 TRBJ1-6 TRBV9 CASSGDRVRDSPLHF TGTGCCAGCAGCGGGGACAGGGTAAGGGATTCACCCCTCCACTTT
few TRBD1 TRBJ1-1 TRBV5-4 CASSGGQGDTEAFF TGTGCCAGCAGCGGGGGACAGGGCGACACTGAAGCTTTCTTT